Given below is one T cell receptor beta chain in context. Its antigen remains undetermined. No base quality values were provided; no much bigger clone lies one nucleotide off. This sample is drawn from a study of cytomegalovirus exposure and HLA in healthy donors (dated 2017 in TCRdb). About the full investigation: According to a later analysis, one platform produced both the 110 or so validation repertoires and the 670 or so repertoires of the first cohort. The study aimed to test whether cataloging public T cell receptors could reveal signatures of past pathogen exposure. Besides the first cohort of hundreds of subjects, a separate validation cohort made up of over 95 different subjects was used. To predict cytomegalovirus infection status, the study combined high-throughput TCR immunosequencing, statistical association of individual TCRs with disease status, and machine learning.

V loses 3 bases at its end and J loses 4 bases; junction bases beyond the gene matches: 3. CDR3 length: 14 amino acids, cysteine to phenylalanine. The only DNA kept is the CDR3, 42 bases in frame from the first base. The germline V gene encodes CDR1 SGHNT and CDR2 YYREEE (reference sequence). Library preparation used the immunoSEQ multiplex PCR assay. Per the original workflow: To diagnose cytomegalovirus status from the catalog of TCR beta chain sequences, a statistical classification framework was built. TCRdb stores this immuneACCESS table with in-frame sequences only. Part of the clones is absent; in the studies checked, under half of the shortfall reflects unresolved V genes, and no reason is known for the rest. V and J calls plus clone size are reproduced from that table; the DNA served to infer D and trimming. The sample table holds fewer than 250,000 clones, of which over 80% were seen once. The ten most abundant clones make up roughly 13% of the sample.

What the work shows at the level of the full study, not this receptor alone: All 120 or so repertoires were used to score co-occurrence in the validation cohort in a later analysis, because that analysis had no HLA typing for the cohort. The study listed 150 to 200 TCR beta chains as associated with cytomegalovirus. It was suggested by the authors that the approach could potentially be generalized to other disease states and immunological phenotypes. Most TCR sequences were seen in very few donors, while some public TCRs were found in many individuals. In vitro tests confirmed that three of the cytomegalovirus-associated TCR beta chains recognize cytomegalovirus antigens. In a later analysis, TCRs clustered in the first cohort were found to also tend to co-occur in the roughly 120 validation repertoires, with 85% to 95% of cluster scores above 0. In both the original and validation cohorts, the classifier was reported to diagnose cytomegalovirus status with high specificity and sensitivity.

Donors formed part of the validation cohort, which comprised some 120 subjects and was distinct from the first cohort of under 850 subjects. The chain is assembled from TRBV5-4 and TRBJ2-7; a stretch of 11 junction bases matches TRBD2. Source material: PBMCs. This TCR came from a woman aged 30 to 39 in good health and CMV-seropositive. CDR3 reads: CASSSTSGVYEQYF. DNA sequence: TGTGCCAGCAGCTCGACTAGCGGGGTATACGAGCAGTACTTC.